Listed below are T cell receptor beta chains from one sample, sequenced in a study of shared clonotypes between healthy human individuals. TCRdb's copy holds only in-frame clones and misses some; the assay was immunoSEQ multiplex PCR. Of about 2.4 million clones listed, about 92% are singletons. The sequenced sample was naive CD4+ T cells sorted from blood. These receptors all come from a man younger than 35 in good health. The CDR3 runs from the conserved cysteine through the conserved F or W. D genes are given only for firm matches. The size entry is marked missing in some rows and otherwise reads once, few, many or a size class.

TGTGCCAGCAGCATTCAGGGTACCGGGGAGCTGTTTTTT | CASSIQGTGELFF | - | few | TRBJ2-2 | TRBV7-9 | 13
TGTGCCAGCAGCTTATTTATAGGGGGCCTAACAAACACTGAAGCTTTCTTT | CASSLFIGGLTNTEAFF | TRBD1 | - | TRBJ1-1 | TRBV11-2 | 17
TGTGCCTGGGCCGGCCACAATGAGCAGTTCTTC | CAWAGHNEQFF | - | - | TRBJ2-1 | TRBV30 | 11
TGTGCCAGCAGCTATGGGACTAGCGGGGATGAGCAGTTCTTC | CASSYGTSGDEQFF | TRBD2 | - | TRBJ2-1 | TRBV7-9 | 14
TGCGCCAGCACACCCGGGGGTACCGGGGAGCTGTTTTTT | CASTPGGTGELFF | - | - | TRBJ2-2 | TRBV10-1 | 13
TGTGCCAGCAGCTTTACTTTTACCTCCTACGAGCAGTACTTC | CASSFTFTSYEQYF | - | - | TRBJ2-7 | TRBV7-2 | 14
TGTGCCAGTAGTGCGGGGACAGCCGGCAACACAGATACGCAGTATTTT | CASSAGTAGNTDTQYF | - | - | TRBJ2-3 | TRBV19 | 16
TGTGCCAGCAGCTTAACTAGCGGGAGACGGGTGGAGACCCAGTACTTC | CASSLTSGRRVETQYF | TRBD2 | - | TRBJ2-5 | TRBV7-2 | 16
TGCGCCAGCAGCTTGGGTACAGGGGAGAATAGAGAGACCCAGTACTTC | CASSLGTGENRETQYF | TRBD1 | - | TRBJ2-5 | TRBV5-1 | 16
TGCGCCAGCAGCCAGGCGGACCGAAACACCGGGGAGCTGTTTTTT | CASSQADRNTGELFF | - | - | TRBJ2-2 | TRBV4-1 | 15
TGCGCCAGCAGCTTGCTGGCGGGAGACGGGGAGCTGTTTTTT | CASSLLAGDGELFF | TRBD2 | once | TRBJ2-2 | TRBV5-1 | 14
TGCAGTACCGGGGAGGGAGAGACCCAGTACTTC | CSTGEGETQYF | TRBD2 | - | TRBJ2-5 | TRBV20-1 | 11
TGTGCCTGGAGTGCCGGGACCTATGAAAAACTGTTTTTT | CAWSAGTYEKLFF | - | - | TRBJ1-4 | TRBV30 | 13
TGTGCCAGCTCACCACTGGACAGTCCGGCAGATACGCAGTATTTT | CASSPLDSPADTQYF | - | - | TRBJ2-3 | TRBV18 | 15
TGCGCCAGCAGCCAAGATCGGACAGGATCTGGAAACACCATATATTTT | CASSQDRTGSGNTIYF | TRBD1 | - | TRBJ1-3 | TRBV4-3 | 16
TGTGCCAGCACCGAGACGGTGAACACTGAAGCTTTCTTT | CASTETVNTEAFF | - | - | TRBJ1-1 | TRBV6-5 | 13
TGTGCCAGCACCCGGATTAGCGGGGGTTCCTACAATGAGCAGTTCTTC | CASTRISGGSYNEQFF | TRBD2 | - | TRBJ2-1 | TRBV5-4 | 16
TGTGCCAGCAGTGTGTTCGGACTAGCGGGAGTCGTCACCGGGGAGCTGTTTTTT | CASSVFGLAGVVTGELFF | TRBD2 | - | TRBJ2-2 | TRBV6-4 | 18
TGTGCCAGTAGGCCCGGGGACAGACTCCAAGAGACCCAGTACTTC | CASRPGDRLQETQYF | TRBD1 | - | TRBJ2-5 | TRBV19 | 15
TGTGCCAGCAGCTTAGCCCCCGAAAACTATGGCTACACCTTC | CASSLAPENYGYTF | - | - | TRBJ1-2 | TRBV11-1 | 14
TGTGCCAGCAGGGCAGGGGGTGCCTACGAGCAGTACTTC | CASRAGGAYEQYF | TRBD1 | - | TRBJ2-7 | TRBV7-8 | 13
TGTGCCTGGAGTGCCGGACGCACAGATACGCAGTATTTT | CAWSAGRTDTQYF | - | - | TRBJ2-3 | TRBV30 | 13
TGTGCCAGCAGCTTGGAGCGGGGGGGCCATGAGACCCAGTACTTC | CASSLERGGHETQYF | TRBD2 | - | TRBJ2-5 | TRBV5-6 | 15
TGTGCCAGCACCCAAACGGGGGGGAGGGTCAACGAGCAGTACTTC | CASTQTGGRVNEQYF | - | - | TRBJ2-7 | TRBV21-1 | 15
TGTGCCAGCAGCCAAGGGAGTAGCGGGAGTCCCGGGGAGCTGTTTTTT | CASSQGSSGSPGELFF | TRBD2 | - | TRBJ2-2 | TRBV4-2 | 16
TGTGCCAGCAGCTTCGGACAGGGGCGGACCTACGAGCAGTACTTC | CASSFGQGRTYEQYF | TRBD1 | - | TRBJ2-7 | TRBV5-6 | 15
TGTGCCAGTAGGTACCAAGAGACCCAGTACTTC | CASRYQETQYF | - | - | TRBJ2-5 | TRBV6-5 | 11
TGTGCCAGCAGCGTGAACGCGCGGGTCGTGTGGGGTGAGCAGTTCTTC | CASSVNARVVWGEQFF | - | - | TRBJ2-1 | TRBV9 | 16
TGTGCCAGCAGATCCGGGACTAGCGGGGCAGATACGCAGTATTTT | CASRSGTSGADTQYF | TRBD2 | - | TRBJ2-3 | TRBV6-1 | 15
TGCGCCAGCAGCCAAGTCGATGTTCGGGGATTCACTGAAGCTTTCTTT | CASSQVDVRGFTEAFF | - | - | TRBJ1-1 | TRBV4-1 | 16
TGTGCCAGCAGCTTGCGACAGGCCCTAGGGAGAAATCAGCCCCAGCATTTT | CASSLRQALGRNQPQHF | - | - | TRBJ1-5 | TRBV5-8 | 17
TGTGCCAGTAGCCTACAGGGGGCGCGGGAAAAACTGTTTTTT | CASSLQGAREKLFF | TRBD1 | - | TRBJ1-4 | TRBV19 | 14
TGCGCCAGCAGCTTGGACCCGGGAGCCTACGAGCAGTACTTC | CASSLDPGAYEQYF | - | - | TRBJ2-7 | TRBV5-1 | 14
TGTGCCAGCAGTTTCCGGGACAGATTTGAAGCTTTCTTT | CASSFRDRFEAFF | TRBD1 | once | TRBJ1-1 | TRBV27 | 13
TGTGCCAGCAGTGAACGGACTGAAGCTTTCTTT | CASSERTEAFF | - | - | TRBJ1-1 | TRBV2 | 11
TGTGCCAGCTCACCGCAGGGAGGCAATCAGCCCCAGCATTTT | CASSPQGGNQPQHF | - | - | TRBJ1-5 | TRBV18 | 14
TGTGCCAGCAGCTCCGACCTTGGACAGCCCCAGCATTTT | CASSSDLGQPQHF | - | few | TRBJ1-5 | TRBV7-8 | 13
TGTGCCAGCAGCCGTCGTCGGGTTAACGAAAAGACCCAGTACTTC | CASSRRRVNEKTQYF | - | once | TRBJ2-5 | TRBV13 | 15
TGCGCCAGCAGCGGACAGGGAGGGACTGAAGCTTTCTTT | CASSGQGGTEAFF | TRBD1 | - | TRBJ1-1 | TRBV5-1 | 13
TGTGCCAGTAGTACTATATCGACAGGGAGAAGCAATCAGCCCCAGCATTTT | CASSTISTGRSNQPQHF | TRBD1 | - | TRBJ1-5 | TRBV19 | 17
TGTGCCTGGAGTGTAACCCGGGACAGCCTTAATGAAAAACTGTTTTTT | CAWSVTRDSLNEKLFF | TRBD1 | - | TRBJ1-4 | TRBV30 | 16
TGTGCCAGCAGTTTAATGCCACTAGCGGGGGGCACAGATACGCAGTATTTT | CASSLMPLAGGTDTQYF | TRBD2 | - | TRBJ2-3 | TRBV27 | 17
TGTGCCAGCAGCGCAGCCCCGGGACTAGCGTTCCACGAGCAGTACTTC | CASSAAPGLAFHEQYF | TRBD2 | - | TRBJ2-7 | TRBV7-9 | 16
TGTGCCAGCAGCGAGGACCCCAACTCTGGAAACACCATATATTTT | CASSEDPNSGNTIYF | - | - | TRBJ1-3 | TRBV7-2 | 15
TGTGCCAGCAGTGAAGCGGGGAGCCCCACCTACGAGCAGTACTTC | CASSEAGSPTYEQYF | - | - | TRBJ2-7 | TRBV6-1 | 15
TGTGCCAGCAGGGGACTAGCGGGAAGTCCCGGGGAGCTGTTTTTT | CASRGLAGSPGELFF | TRBD2 | - | TRBJ2-2 | TRBV6-5 | 15
TGTGCCAGCAGCCAAATGGCGGGAGGTCTCAGCTACAATGAGCAGTTCTTC | CASSQMAGGLSYNEQFF | TRBD2 | - | TRBJ2-1 | TRBV4-2 | 17
TGTGCCAGCAGCTTAAAACTAGCGGCCGGGGAGCTGTTTTTT | CASSLKLAAGELFF | TRBD2 | - | TRBJ2-2 | TRBV7-9 | 14
TGTGCCAGCAGTTCAGAGCAGGGACCCACTGAAGCTTTCTTT | CASSSEQGPTEAFF | - | few | TRBJ1-1 | TRBV2 | 14
TGTGCCAGCACTCTAACCGGGTTAGCTTTCTTT | CASTLTGLAFF | - | - | TRBJ1-1 | TRBV2 | 11
TGTGCCAGCAGTGCACAGTACCAAGAGACCCAGTACTTC | CASSAQYQETQYF | - | - | TRBJ2-5 | TRBV6-5 | 13
TGTGCCAGCATGGAGGGGGGCCCCAATAAAAAACTGTTTTTT | CASMEGGPNKKLFF | - | - | TRBJ1-4 | TRBV25-1 | 14
TGTGCCAGCAGTCGGGACAGCTATGGCTACACCTTC | CASSRDSYGYTF | TRBD1 | - | TRBJ1-2 | TRBV2 | 12
TGTGCCAGCAGGGGGTTTACAACAACTAATGAAAAACTGTTTTTT | CASRGFTTTNEKLFF | - | - | TRBJ1-4 | TRBV6-6 | 15
TGTGCCAGCAGTGAAGCCGGGGGGACTACAGATACGCAGTATTTT | CASSEAGGTTDTQYF | TRBD2 | - | TRBJ2-3 | TRBV6-1 | 15
TGTGCTAGCAGCCGGGACAGACAAGAGACCCAGTACTTC | CASSRDRQETQYF | TRBD1 | once | TRBJ2-5 | TRBV7-7 | 13
TGTGCCAGCAGCGTAGGTAGCGGCACCTACGAGCAGTACTTC | CASSVGSGTYEQYF | - | once | TRBJ2-7 | TRBV9 | 14
TGTGCCAGCAGCCCAACAGGGGGTGGGGGCTACACCTTC | CASSPTGGGGYTF | TRBD1 | once | TRBJ1-2 | TRBV11-2 | 13